This T cell receptor beta chain originates from a study of shared clonotypes between healthy human individuals. This clone was picked up one time. The naive CD8 fraction comprised CD45RO-negative cells positively selected for CCR7 and excluded terminally differentiated effector memory CD45RA+ cells. The CDR3 spans 16 residues. Trimming took 2 bases from V and 5 from J; bases not matched to a gene: 7. Germline CDR1 is LNHNV and CDR2 is YYDKDF (reference sequence). The assay was immunoSEQ multiplex PCR, and TCRdb's table has in-frame clones only and misses some. The table lists 2 million to 2.5 million clones, 85% to 95% of them singletons.

The clonotype originates from a man aged 18 to 29 in good health. Some clones in this sample may be carry-over from other donors' samples. The chain couples TRBV15 to TRBJ2-1, with 9 bases that match TRBD2. Specimen: naive CD8+ T cells from PBMCs. The CDR3: CATSRNLAGGDNEQFF. In DNA form, the CDR3 reads TGTGCCACCAGCAGAAATCTGGCGGGAGGGGACAATGAGCAGTTCTTC.